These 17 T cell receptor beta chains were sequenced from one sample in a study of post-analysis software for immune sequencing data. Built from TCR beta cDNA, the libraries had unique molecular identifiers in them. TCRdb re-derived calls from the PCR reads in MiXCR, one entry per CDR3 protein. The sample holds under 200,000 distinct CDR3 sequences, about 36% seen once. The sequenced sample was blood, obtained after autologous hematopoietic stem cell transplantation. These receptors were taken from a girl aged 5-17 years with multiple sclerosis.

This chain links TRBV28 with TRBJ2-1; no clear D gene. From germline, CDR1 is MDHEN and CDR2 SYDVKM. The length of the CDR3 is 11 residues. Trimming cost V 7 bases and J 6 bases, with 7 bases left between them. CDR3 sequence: CASTSLNEQFF. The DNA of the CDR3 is TGTGCCAGCACCTCTCTCAATGAGCAGTTCTTC.

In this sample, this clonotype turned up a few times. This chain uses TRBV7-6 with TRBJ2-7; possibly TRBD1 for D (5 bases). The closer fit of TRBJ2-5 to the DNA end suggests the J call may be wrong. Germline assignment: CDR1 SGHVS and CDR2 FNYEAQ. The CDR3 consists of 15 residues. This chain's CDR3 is CASTEKPGFRETQYF. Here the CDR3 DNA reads TGTGCCAGCACCGAAAAGCCAGGGTTTAGAGAGACCCAGTACTTC.

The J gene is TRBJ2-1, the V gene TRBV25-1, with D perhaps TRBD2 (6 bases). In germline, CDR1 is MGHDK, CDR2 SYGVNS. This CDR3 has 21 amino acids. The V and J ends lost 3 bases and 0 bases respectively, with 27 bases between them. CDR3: CASSDPPGIQTSPVSYNEQFF. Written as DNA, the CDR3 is TGTGCCAGCAGTGACCCTCCCGGGATACAGACTAGTCCGGTCTCCTACAATGAGCAGTTCTTC.

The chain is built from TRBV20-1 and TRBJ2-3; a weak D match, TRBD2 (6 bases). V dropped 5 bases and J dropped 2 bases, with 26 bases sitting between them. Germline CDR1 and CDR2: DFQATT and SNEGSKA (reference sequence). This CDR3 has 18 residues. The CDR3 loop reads CSARRHEASGRLTDTQYF. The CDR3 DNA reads TGCAGTGCTCGGCGCCACGAGGCCAGCGGGCGACTCACAGATACGCAGTATTTT.

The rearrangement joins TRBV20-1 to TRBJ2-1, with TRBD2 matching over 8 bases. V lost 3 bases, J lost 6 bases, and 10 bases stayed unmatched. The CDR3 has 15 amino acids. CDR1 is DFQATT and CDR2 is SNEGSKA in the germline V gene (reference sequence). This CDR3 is CSARGGAGEVNEQFF. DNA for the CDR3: TGCAGTGCTAGGGGGGGAGCGGGAGAGGTCAATGAGCAGTTCTTC.

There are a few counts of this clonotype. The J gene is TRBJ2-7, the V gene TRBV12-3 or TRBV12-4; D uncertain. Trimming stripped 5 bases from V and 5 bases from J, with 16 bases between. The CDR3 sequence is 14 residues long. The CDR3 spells CASSPGPSLDEQYF. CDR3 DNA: TGTGCCAGCAGTCCCGGTCCTAGTTTGGACGAGCAGTACTTC.

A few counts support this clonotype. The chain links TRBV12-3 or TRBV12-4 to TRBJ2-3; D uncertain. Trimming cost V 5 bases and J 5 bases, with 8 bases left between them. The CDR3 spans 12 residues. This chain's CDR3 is CASSVVVDTQYF. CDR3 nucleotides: TGTGCCAGCAGTGTGGTTGTAGATACGCAGTATTTT.

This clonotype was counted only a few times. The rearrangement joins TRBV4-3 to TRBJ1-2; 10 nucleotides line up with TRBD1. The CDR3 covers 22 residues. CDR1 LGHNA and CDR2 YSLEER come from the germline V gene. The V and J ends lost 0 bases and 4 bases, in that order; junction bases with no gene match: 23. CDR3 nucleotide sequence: TGCGCCAGCAGCCAAGATGCCCCGACGACCCTCCGGGACAGGGGAGGGCTCTATGGCTACACCTTC. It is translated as CASSQDAPTTLRDRGGLYGYTF.

The CDR3 coding sequence is TGTGCCAGCAGCCTTGGGACAGGGAAGAGCACAGATACGCAGTATTTT. Amino acid sequence: CASSLGTGKSTDTQYF. This chain links TRBV14 with TRBJ2-3, with 9 bases identical to TRBD1. V gave up 4 bases and J gave up 0 bases; unmatched junction bases: 5. This CDR3 comprises 16 residues. Germline CDR1 reads SGHDN; CDR2 reads FVKESK.

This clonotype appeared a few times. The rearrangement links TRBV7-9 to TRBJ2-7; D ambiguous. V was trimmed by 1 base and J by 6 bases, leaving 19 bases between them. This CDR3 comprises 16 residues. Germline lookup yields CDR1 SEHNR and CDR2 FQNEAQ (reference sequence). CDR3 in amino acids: CASSLEVALFSSEQYF. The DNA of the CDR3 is TGTGCCAGCAGCTTAGAGGTAGCATTATTCTCATCCGAGCAGTACTTC.

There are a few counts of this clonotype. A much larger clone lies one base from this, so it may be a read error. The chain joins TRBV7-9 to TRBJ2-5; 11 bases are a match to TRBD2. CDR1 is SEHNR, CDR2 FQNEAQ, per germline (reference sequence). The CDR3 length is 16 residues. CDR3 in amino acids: CAGRKGTSGSYETQYF. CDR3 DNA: TGTGCCGGCAGGAAGGGCACTAGCGGGAGTTATGAGACCCAGTACTTC.

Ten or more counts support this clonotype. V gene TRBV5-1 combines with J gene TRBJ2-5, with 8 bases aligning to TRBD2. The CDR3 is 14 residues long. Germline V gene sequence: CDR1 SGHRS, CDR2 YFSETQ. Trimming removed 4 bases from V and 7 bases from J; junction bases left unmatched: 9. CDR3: CASSVDPGLGTQYF. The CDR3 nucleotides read TGCGCCAGCAGCGTGGATCCGGGACTAGGGACCCAGTACTTC.

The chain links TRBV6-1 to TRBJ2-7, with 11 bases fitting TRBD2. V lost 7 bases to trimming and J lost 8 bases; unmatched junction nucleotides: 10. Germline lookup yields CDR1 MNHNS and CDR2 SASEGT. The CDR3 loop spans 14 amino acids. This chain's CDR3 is CASKILAGVRKQYF. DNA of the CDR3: TGTGCCAGCAAGATACTAGCGGGAGTTCGAAAGCAGTACTTC.

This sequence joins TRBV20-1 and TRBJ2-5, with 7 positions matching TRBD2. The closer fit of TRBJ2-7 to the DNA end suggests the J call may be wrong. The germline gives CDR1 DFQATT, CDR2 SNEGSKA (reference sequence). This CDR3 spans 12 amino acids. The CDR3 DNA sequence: TGCAGTGCTAGCCGACTAGCCCGCGAGCAGTACTTC. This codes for CSASRLAREQYF.

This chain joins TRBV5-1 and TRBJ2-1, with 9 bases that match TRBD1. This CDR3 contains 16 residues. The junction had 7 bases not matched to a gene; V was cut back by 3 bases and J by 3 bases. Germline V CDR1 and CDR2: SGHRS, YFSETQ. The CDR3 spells CASSSLQGADYNEQFF. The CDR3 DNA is TGCGCCAGCAGCTCCCTACAGGGGGCAGACTACAATGAGCAGTTCTTC.

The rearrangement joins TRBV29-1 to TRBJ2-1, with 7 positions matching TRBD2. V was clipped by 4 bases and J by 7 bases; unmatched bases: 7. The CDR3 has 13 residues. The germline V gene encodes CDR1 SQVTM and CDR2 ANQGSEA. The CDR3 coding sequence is TGCAGCGTTGGCCTAGCGGACCTTAATGAGCAGTTCTTC. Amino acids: CSVGLADLNEQFF.

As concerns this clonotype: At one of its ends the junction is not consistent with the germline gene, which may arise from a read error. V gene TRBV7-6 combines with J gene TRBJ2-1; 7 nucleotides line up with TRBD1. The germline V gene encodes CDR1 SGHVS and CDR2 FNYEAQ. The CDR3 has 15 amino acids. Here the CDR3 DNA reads TGCGCCAGCAGCTTAGGTTCAGGGGGCTACAATGAGCAGTTCTTC. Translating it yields CASSLGSGGYNEQFF.